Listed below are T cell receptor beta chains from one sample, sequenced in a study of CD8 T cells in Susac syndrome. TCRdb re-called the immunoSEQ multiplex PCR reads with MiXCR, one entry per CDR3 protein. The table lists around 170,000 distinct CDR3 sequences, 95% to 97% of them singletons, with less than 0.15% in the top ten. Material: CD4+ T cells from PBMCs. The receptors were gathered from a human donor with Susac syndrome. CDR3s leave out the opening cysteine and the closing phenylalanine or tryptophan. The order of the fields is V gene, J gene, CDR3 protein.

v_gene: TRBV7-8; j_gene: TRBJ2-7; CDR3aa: ASGRLVYEQY
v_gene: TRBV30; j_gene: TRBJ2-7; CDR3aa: AWRIPGQGAGQY
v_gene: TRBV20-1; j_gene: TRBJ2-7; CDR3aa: SAEREGRYEQY
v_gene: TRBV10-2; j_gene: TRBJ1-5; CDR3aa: ASSERAGRVQPQH
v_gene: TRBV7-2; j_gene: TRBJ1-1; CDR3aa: ASSPYRVTEAF
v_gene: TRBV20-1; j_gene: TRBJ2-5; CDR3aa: SARESAIETQY
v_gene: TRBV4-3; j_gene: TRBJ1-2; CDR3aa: ASSQDLIGRPGYT
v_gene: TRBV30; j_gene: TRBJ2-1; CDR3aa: AWSLAGGNEQF
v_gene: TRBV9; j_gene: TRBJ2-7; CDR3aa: ASSVAPSGVGSYEQY
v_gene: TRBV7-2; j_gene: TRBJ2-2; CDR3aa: ASSVLPGLLTGELF
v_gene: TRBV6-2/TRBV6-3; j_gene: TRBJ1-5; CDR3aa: ATGVGGNQPQH
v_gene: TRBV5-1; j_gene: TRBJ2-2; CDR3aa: ASSLYRQTGGELF
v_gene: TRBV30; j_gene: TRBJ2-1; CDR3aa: AWSTWRTFPASYNEQF
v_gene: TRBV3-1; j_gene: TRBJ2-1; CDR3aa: ASTLRRGGGDEQF
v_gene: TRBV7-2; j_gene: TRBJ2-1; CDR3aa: ASRGRESYNEQF
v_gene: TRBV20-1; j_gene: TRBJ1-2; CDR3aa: SASEGRYGYT
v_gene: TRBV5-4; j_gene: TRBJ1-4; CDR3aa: ASSLKDRGPSEKLF
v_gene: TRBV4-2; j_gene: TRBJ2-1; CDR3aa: ASSQAARTSGSSSYNEQF
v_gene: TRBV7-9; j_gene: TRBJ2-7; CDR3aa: ASSLVGPSSYEQY
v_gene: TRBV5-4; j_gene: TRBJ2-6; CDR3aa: ASSLQPTGAGANVLT
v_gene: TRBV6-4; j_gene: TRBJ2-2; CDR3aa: ASSDRDTGELF
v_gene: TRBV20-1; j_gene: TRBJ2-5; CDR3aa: SARGPLRAGGLTQETQY
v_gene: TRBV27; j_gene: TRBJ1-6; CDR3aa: ASSPVMTEYNSPLH
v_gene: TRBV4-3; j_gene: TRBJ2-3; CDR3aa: ASSQDRRSGDFTDTQY
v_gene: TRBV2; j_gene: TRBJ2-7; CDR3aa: ASSESGQNYEQY
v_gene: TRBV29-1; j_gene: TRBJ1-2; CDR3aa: SVLGNYGYT
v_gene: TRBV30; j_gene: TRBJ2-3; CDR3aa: ALGQGPYTQY
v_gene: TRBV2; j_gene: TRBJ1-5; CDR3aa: ASSDSGNQPQH
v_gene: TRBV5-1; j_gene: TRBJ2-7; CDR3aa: ASSLARTFYEQY
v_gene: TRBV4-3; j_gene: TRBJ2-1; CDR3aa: ASSQDRGTSATEQF
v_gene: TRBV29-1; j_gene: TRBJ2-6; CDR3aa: SVEPTSGANVLT
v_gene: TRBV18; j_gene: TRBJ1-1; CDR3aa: ASSPDLNTEAF
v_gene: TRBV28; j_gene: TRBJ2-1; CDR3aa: ASSPRGSAGRGLVRLQF
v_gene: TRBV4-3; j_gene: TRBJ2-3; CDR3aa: ASKGLAGGLADTQY
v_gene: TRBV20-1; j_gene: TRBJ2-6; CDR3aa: SASPPEAWANVLT
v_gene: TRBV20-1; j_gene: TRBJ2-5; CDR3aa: SARDLPGTSGDLQETQY
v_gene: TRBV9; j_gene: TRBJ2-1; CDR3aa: ASSVTSGGSDEQF
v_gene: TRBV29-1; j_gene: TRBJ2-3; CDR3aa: SAGQTSTDTQY
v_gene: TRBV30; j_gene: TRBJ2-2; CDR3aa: AWGEGWNTGELF
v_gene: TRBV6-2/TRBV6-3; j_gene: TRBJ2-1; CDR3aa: ASSRSRDNEQF
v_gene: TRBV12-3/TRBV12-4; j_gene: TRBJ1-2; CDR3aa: ASSLRGGGQGAGYT
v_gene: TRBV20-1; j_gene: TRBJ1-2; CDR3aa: SAHTGQRSYGYT
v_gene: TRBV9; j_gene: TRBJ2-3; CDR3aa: ASSGGMRTQY
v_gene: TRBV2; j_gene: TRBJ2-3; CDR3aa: ASSDMAGGPDTQY
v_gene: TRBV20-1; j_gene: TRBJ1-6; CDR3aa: SASRGGDSPLH
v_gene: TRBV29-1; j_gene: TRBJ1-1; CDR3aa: SVGVIRVASSTEAF
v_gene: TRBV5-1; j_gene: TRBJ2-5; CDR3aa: ASSLVGTRQETQY
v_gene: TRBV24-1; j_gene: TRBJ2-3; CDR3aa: ATSEGLVYGTDTQY
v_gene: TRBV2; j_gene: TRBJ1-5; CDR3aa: ASSDGTSSNQPQH